These 27 T cell receptor beta chains share one sample of origin, sequenced in a study of CD8 T cells in ankylosing spondylitis. Study results and limitations: There was a TCR beta motif, made of eight highly homologous variants, that appeared characteristic of ankylosing spondylitis blood.

Antigens for these TCRs are unknown. TCRdb reprocessed the 5' RACE reads via MiXCR and lists one record per CDR3 protein. The sample lists 700,000 to 850,000 distinct CDR3 sequences; 12% were seen once. Sequenced material: blood, either unsorted or a sorted T cell fraction (not recorded which). The receptors derive from a male donor with ankylosing spondylitis.

This rearrangement joins TRBV7-2 to TRBJ1-2, with a weak D call TRBD1 (5 bases). The CDR3 is 14 residues long. V dropped 4 bases and J dropped 9 bases, with 18 bases sitting between them. Germline V gene sequence: CDR1 SGHTA, CDR2 FQGNSA. For the CDR3, the DNA is TGTGCCAGCAGCTCGCGACCTGACAGTCAGAGCTACACCTTC. Translating gives CASSSRPDSQSYTF.

The chain uses TRBV3-1 and TRBJ1-3; no clear D. V shed 0 bases and J shed 2 bases, with 11 bases lying between them. The germline CDR1 and CDR2 sequences are LGHDT and YNNKEL (reference sequence). The CDR3 runs to 16 residues. The CDR3 here is CASSQDYGGPGNTIYF. The CDR3 region has the DNA TGTGCCAGCAGCCAAGACTATGGTGGGCCTGGAAACACCATATATTTT. Combining the CDR3 with reference TRBV3-1 and TRBJ1-3 gives the whole variable domain DTAVSQTPKYLVTQMGNDKSIKCEQNLGHDTMYWYKQDSKKFLKIMFSYNNKELIINETVPNRFSPKSPDKAHLNLHINSLELGDSAVYFCASSQDYGGPGNTIYFGEGSWLTVV.

The chain employs TRBV20-1 and TRBJ1-1; no reliable D call. The CDR3 is 8 amino acids. CDR1 and CDR2 (germline): DFQATT, SNEGSKA (reference sequence). The CDR3 region is CTPTIAFF. The CDR3 DNA reads TGCACCCCGACCATAGCTTTCTTT.

This clonotype turned up a few times. V usage is TRBV9 and J usage is TRBJ2-1; D is unresolved. CDR3 length: 16 amino acids. The V end was cut by 2 bases, the J end by 2 bases, with 14 bases between. CDR1 is SGDLS and CDR2 is YYNGEE in the germline V gene. The CDR3 spells CASSVTWSLTYNEQFF. CDR3 DNA sequence: TGTGCCAGCAGCGTTACGTGGTCTTTGACCTACAATGAGCAGTTCTTC.

This clonotype came up a few times. The chain employs TRBV7-2 and TRBJ2-3; 9 bases align to TRBD1. The ends lost 5 bases at V and 4 bases at J; junction bases unmatched: 4. Germline V gives CDR1 SGHTA, CDR2 FQGNSA. CDR3 size: 14 residues. The CDR3 here is CASSPQGASDTQYF. The CDR3 DNA is TGTGCCAGCAGCCCACAGGGGGCCTCAGATACGCAGTATTTT.

This clonotype was detected ten times or more. The chain employs TRBV12-3 or TRBV12-4 and TRBJ2-3; TRBD2 matches 9 bases. This CDR3 has 17 amino acids. V lost 6 bases to trimming and J lost 2 bases; unmatched junction nucleotides: 12. The CDR3 nucleotides read TGTGCCAGCAGAACCCTAGCGGGGAGTTGGGACACAGATACGCAGTATTTT. Translating it yields CASRTLAGSWDTDTQYF.

This rearrangement joins TRBV6-1 to TRBJ1-2; unclear D gene. This CDR3 region has 14 residues. The V gene lost 6 bases and the J gene lost 5 bases, with 16 bases spanning the gap. CDR1 is MNHNS, CDR2 SASEGT, per germline. The CDR3 bases are TGTGCCAGCAGCAAACGAAGAGGAGAATATGGCTACACCTTC. It specifies CASSKRRGEYGYTF.

The CDR3 sequence: CASSVSHRQGIQYF. In nucleotides, the CDR3 is TGTGCCAGCAGTGTTTCCCATAGACAAGGCATTCAGTACTTC. The chain joins TRBV2 to TRBJ2-4; unclear D gene. There are 14 residues in the CDR3. The V end was cut by 4 bases, the J end by 9 bases, with 16 bases between. Germline-derived CDR1 and CDR2 are SNHLY and FYNNEI.

This clonotype has ten or more counts. V gene TRBV29-1 combines with J gene TRBJ1-4; the D gene is possibly TRBD1 (5 bases). The CDR3 sequence is 12 residues long. V shed 7 bases and J shed 8 bases, with 14 bases lying between them. Germline V gene lookup returns CDR1 SQVTM and CDR2 ANQGSEA. The CDR3 loop is CSAGIGGEKLFF. The DNA of the CDR3 is TGCAGCGCAGGGATTGGAGGAGAAAAACTGTTTTTT. The full variable domain, in which reference TRBV29-1 and TRBJ1-4 provide the parts outside the CDR3, is SAVISQKPSRDICQRGTSLTIQCQVDSQVTMMFWYRQQPGQSLTLIATANQGSEATYESGFVIDKFPISRPNLTFSTLTVSNMSPEDSSIYLCSAGIGGEKLFFGSGTQLSVL.

The chain is built from TRBV5-6 and TRBJ1-4; TRBD1 aligns across 10 bases. The CDR3 is made up of 18 amino acids. The germline gives CDR1 SGHDT, CDR2 YYEEEE. V shed 0 bases, J shed 8 bases, and the junction held 13 bases outside the gene matches. CDR3 DNA: TGTGCCAGCAGCTTGGAAATAGATGAGGGACAGGGGAAGGAAAAACTGTTTTTT. Translation: CASSLEIDEGQGKEKLFF.

This clonotype was found many times. The V gene is TRBV4-3, the J gene TRBJ1-4; no clear D. V was cut by 5 bases and J by 8 bases, with 12 bases left in between. The CDR3 has 13 amino acids. Per germline, CDR1 LGHNA and CDR2 YSLEER. CDR3 coding DNA: TGCGCCAGCAGCACCCGGACGGGGGAAAAACTGTTTTTT. Its translation is CASSTRTGEKLFF.

Details on this clonotype: A much larger clone lies a single base off, so this may be a read error. V is TRBV7-2 and J is TRBJ2-4; 8 bases map to TRBD2. The CDR3 runs 15 residues. The V and J ends lost 0 bases and 10 bases, in that order; junction bases with no gene match: 8. Germline V gives CDR1 SGHTA, CDR2 FQGNSA. This chain's CDR3 is CASSLARTSSGIQYF. As DNA, the CDR3 is TGTGCCAGCAGCTTAGCTCGTACGTCTAGCGGGATTCAGTACTTC. Filled out from reference TRBV7-2 and TRBJ2-4, the complete variable domain reads GAGVSQSPSNKVTEKGKDVELRCDPISGHTALYWYRQSLGQGLEFLIYFQGNSAPDKSGLPSDRFSAERTGGSVSTLTIQRTQQEDSAVYLCASSLARTSSGIQYFGAGTRLSVL.

The J gene is TRBJ1-1, the V gene TRBV6-1; 7 bases are a match to TRBD1. The CDR3 loop spans 15 amino acids. Trimming cost V 6 bases and J 4 bases; bases outside gene matches: 11. Germline assignment: CDR1 MNHNS and CDR2 SASEGT. The CDR3 loop reads CASSRLAGGSTEAFF. CDR3 sequence (DNA): TGTGCCAGCAGCAGACTGGCAGGGGGAAGCACTGAAGCTTTCTTT.

This chain joins TRBV7-8 and TRBJ2-1, with no clear D. This CDR3 is 16 amino acids long. Trimming removed 2 bases from V and 3 bases from J, with 14 bases in between. The germline V gene encodes CDR1 SGHVS and CDR2 FQNEAQ. The CDR3 region has the DNA TGTGCCAGCAGCTTACGGCTAAACCAAGACTACAATGAGCAGTTCTTC. As protein: CASSLRLNQDYNEQFF. The full variable domain, its missing parts supplied by reference TRBV7-8 and TRBJ2-1, is GAGVSQSPRYKVAKRGQDVALRCDPISGHVSLFWYQQALGQGPEFLTYFQNEAQLDKSGLPSDRFFAERPEGSVSTLKIQRTQQEDSAVYLCASSLRLNQDYNEQFFGPGTRLTVL.

V is TRBV5-1 and J is TRBJ1-4; unclear D gene. V lost 2 bases, J lost 0 bases, and 5 bases lay in between. The germline CDR1 and CDR2 sequences are SGHRS and YFSETQ. The CDR3 spans 14 residues. CDR3 in amino acids: CASSLVSTNEKLFF. The DNA of the CDR3 is TGCGCCAGCAGCTTAGTCTCAACTAATGAAAAACTGTTTTTT. Together with reference TRBV5-1 and TRBJ1-4, the CDR3 gives the full variable domain: KAGVTQTPRYLIKTRGQQVTLSCSPISGHRSVSWYQQTPGQGLQFLFEYFSETQRNKGNFPGRFSGRQFSNSRSEMNVSTLELGDSALYLCASSLVSTNEKLFFGSGTQLSVL.

The chain uses TRBV20-1 and TRBJ2-5; D ambiguous. From germline, CDR1 is DFQATT and CDR2 SNEGSKA (reference sequence). With 5 bases removed from V and 2 bases from J, the gap between germline ends came to 12 bases. CDR3 length: 13 amino acids. The DNA for the CDR3 is TGCAGTGCTCACCCGGTACCGCAAGAGACCCAGTACTTC. Its protein is CSAHPVPQETQYF.

CDR3 sequence: CASSLGPVSTDTQYF. In DNA form, the CDR3 reads TGTGCCAGCAGCTTGGGACCAGTTAGCACAGATACGCAGTATTTT. The genes are TRBV7-6 and TRBJ2-3; D tentatively fits TRBD1 or TRBD2 (5 bases each). This CDR3 comprises 15 residues. Trimming cost V 3 bases and J 0 bases, with 10 bases left between them. In germline, CDR1 is SGHVS, CDR2 FNYEAQ.

The chain has TRBV9 and TRBJ2-2; D is perhaps TRBD1 or TRBD2 (6 bases each). There are 17 residues in the CDR3. V gave up 2 bases and J gave up 3 bases, with 17 bases separating them. Germline assignment: CDR1 SGDLS and CDR2 YYNGEE. CDR3 region: CASSVGFSGEDTGELFF. The CDR3 nucleotides are TGTGCCAGCAGCGTGGGGTTCTCAGGGGAGGACACCGGGGAGCTGTTTTTT.

This clonotype was seen a handful of times. The rearrangement uses TRBV20-1 and TRBJ1-5; D is ambiguous. The CDR3 has 12 amino acids. Germline CDR1 and CDR2: DFQATT and SNEGSKA (reference sequence). The germline V and J ends were trimmed by 4 bases and 7 bases, with 11 bases remaining between them. The CDR3 DNA reads TGCAGTGCTACAAACCCCAGGCAGCCCCAGCATTTT. Translated: CSATNPRQPQHF.

V is TRBV30 and J is TRBJ1-2; no clear D. The germline CDR1 and CDR2 sequences are GTSNPN and SVGIG (reference sequence). The CDR3 is made up of 14 amino acids. Trimming took off 2 bases at V and 3 bases at J, with 13 bases between the two ends. The chain's CDR3 is CAWSWRTAYYGYTF. The CDR3, as DNA: TGTGCCTGGAGTTGGAGGACCGCTTACTATGGCTACACCTTC.

This clonotype was seen at least ten times. V gene TRBV6-5 combines with J gene TRBJ2-1; D may be TRBD1 (7 bases). The CDR3 covers 15 residues. Germline CDR1 and CDR2: MNHEY and SVGAGI. Trimming removed 2 bases from V and 5 bases from J, with 13 bases in between. For the CDR3, the DNA is TGTGCCAGCAGTTACGCGGGACAGCTAAACAATGAGCAGTTCTTC. Its translation is CASSYAGQLNNEQFF.

The rearrangement uses TRBV12-5 and TRBJ1-2; D is unresolved. This CDR3 comprises 13 residues. Trimming left V 5 bases short and J 7 bases short, with 14 bases between. Germline CDR1 and CDR2: LGHNT and FRNRAP. The CDR3 sequence is CASGNVLWGGYTF. The CDR3 DNA follows: TGTGCTAGTGGTAACGTGCTTTGGGGTGGCTACACCTTC.

This clonotype has only a few counts. The CDR3 reads CSAIGVAGGSWGQETQYF. Here the CDR3 DNA reads TGCAGTGCTATTGGAGTAGCGGGGGGCTCGTGGGGCCAAGAGACCCAGTACTTC. This chain uses TRBV20-1 with TRBJ2-5; 10 bases line up with TRBD2. CDR1 and CDR2 (germline): DFQATT, SNEGSKA (reference sequence). V trimming: 4 bases; J trimming: 1 base; junction bases outside the gene matches: 15. This CDR3 comprises 18 residues.

This clonotype was seen a handful of times. V usage is TRBV5-1 and J usage is TRBJ1-4, with no clear D. With 9 bases removed from V and 0 bases from J, the gap between germline ends came to 9 bases. The germline V gene has CDR1 SGHRS and CDR2 YFSETQ. The CDR3 spans 13 residues. The CDR3 sequence is CATSYATNEKLFF. For the CDR3, the DNA is TGCGCCACAAGTTATGCAACTAATGAAAAACTGTTTTTT.

This rearrangement joins TRBV20-1 to TRBJ2-1; either TRBD1 or TRBD2 may supply D (5 bases each). This CDR3 comprises 15 residues. Germline loops: CDR1 DFQATT, CDR2 SNEGSKA (reference sequence). V was cut by 1 base and J by 5 bases, with 15 bases left in between. The CDR3 reads CSARGRGLPHNEQFF. CDR3 DNA: TGCAGTGCTAGAGGCCGGGGCCTCCCACACAATGAGCAGTTCTTC.

This clonotype was counted many times. CDR3 protein: CASSFWAGVGNEQFF. DNA for the CDR3: TGTGCCAGCAGCTTCTGGGCAGGGGTCGGAAATGAGCAGTTCTTC. This chain joins TRBV7-2 and TRBJ2-1; a possible D gene is TRBD1 (6 bases). Trimming shortened V by 3 bases and J by 7 bases, and 16 bases separated the two germline ends. The CDR3 is made up of 15 amino acids. CDR1 and CDR2 from the germline V gene are SGHTA and FQGNSA.

In its sample, this clonotype was seen a few times. The rearrangement joins TRBV6-5 to TRBJ1-1; tentatively, D is TRBD1 (6 bases). From germline, CDR1 is MNHEY and CDR2 SVGAGI. V shed 0 bases and J shed 4 bases, with 9 bases lying between them. The CDR3 consists of 14 residues. The DNA of the CDR3 is TGTGCCAGCAGTTACTCGGGGGGCTCCACTGAAGCTTTCTTT. Amino acid sequence: CASSYSGGSTEAFF.